The clone carrying this TCR beta chain was recorded once. Original methodology: Estimation of nucleated cell counts was performed using reference gene primer amplification. Sequencing was performed with immunoSEQ multiplex PCR; in TCRdb, only in-frame clones are kept and a portion is missing. V and J calls and clone size are copied from that table; D and trimming were computed from the DNA. This sample has some 170,000 clones, with over 75% found just once. The data belong to a study of blood T cell repertoires in COVID-19. Overall study: Spain, Italy and the United States supplied samples that represented acute and convalescent COVID-19.

J lost 5 bases, V lost 0 bases, and 3 bases had no gene match. Germline V gene data show CDR1 as LGHDT and CDR2 as YNNKEL (reference sequence). The CDR3 has 14 amino acids. The genes are TRBV3-1 (or the pseudogene TRBV3-2) and TRBJ2-5, with TRBD1 identical over 7 bases. The receptor comes from a human donor in a cohort sampled during active COVID-19. Sequencing was performed on peripheral blood. This CDR3 reads CASSQERGPETQYF. The CDR3 region has the DNA TGTGCCAGCAGCCAAGAAAGGGGGCCGGAGACCCAGTACTTC.